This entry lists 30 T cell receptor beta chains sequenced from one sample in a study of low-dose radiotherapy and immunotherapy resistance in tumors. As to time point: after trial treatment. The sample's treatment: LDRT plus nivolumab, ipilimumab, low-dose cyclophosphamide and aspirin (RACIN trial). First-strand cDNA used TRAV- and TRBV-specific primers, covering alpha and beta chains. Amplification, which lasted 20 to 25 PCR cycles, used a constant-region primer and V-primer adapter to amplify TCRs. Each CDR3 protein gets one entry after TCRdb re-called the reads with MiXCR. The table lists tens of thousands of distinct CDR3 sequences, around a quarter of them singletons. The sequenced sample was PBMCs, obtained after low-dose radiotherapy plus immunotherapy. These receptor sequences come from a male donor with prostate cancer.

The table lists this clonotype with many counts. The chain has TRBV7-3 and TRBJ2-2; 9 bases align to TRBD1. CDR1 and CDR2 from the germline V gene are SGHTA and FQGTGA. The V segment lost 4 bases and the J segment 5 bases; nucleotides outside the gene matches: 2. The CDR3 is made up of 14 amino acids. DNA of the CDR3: TGTGCCAGCAGCTCGACAGGGGGGACCGGGGAGCTGTTTTTT. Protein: CASSSTGGTGELFF. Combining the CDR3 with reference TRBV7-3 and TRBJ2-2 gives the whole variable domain GAGVSQTPSNKVTEKGKYVELRCDPISGHTALYWYRQSLGQGPEFLIYFQGTGAADDSGLPNDRFFAVRPEGSVSTLKIQRTERGDSAVYLCASSSTGGTGELFFGEGSRLTVL.

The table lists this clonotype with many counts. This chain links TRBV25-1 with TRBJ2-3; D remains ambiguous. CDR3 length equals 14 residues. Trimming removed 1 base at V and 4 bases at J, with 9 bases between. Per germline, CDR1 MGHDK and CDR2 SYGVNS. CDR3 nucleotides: TGTGCCAGCAGTGAATCTCGAGTCGCAGATACGCAGTATTTT. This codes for CASSESRVADTQYF.

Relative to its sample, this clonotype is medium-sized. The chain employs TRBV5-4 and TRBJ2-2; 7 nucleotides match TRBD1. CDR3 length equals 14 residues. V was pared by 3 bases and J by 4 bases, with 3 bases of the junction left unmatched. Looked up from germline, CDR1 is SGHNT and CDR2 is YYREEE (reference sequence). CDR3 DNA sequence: TGTGCCAGCAGCTACAGGGACAGCACCGGGGAGCTGTTTTTT. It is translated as CASSYRDSTGELFF.

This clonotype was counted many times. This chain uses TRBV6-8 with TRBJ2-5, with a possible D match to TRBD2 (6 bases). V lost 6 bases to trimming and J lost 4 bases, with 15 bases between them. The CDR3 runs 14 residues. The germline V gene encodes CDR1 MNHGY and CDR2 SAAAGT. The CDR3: CASRRKRVSETQYF. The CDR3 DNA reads TGTGCCAGCAGGAGGAAGCGGGTATCAGAGACCCAGTACTTC.

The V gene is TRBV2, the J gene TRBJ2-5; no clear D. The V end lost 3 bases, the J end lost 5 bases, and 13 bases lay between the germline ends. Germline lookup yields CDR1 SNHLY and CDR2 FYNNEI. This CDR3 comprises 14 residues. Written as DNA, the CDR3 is TGTGCCAGCAGTGACGGGCTTCCTTGGGAGACCCAGTACTTC. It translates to CASSDGLPWETQYF.

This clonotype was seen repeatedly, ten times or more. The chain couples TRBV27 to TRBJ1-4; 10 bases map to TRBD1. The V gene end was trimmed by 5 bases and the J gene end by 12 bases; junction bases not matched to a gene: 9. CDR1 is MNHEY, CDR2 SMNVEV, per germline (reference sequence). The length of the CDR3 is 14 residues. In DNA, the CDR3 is TGTGCCAGCAGTCCCTCCGGGACAGGGGAGCAACTGTTTTTT. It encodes CASSPSGTGEQLFF.

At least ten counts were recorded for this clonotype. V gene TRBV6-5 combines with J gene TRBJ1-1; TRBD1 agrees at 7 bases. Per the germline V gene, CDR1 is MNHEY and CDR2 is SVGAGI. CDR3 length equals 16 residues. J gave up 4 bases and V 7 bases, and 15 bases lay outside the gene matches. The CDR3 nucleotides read TGTGCCAGCACCTCCAGGGGGGTTGGTGGGGCCACTGAAGCTTTCTTT. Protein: CASTSRGVGGATEAFF.

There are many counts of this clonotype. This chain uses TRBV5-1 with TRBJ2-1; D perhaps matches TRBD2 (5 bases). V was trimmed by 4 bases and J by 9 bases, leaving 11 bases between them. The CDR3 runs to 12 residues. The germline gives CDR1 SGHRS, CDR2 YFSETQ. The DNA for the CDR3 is TGCGCCAGCAGCACAAGAGGGAGTGAGCAGTTCTTC. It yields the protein CASSTRGSEQFF.

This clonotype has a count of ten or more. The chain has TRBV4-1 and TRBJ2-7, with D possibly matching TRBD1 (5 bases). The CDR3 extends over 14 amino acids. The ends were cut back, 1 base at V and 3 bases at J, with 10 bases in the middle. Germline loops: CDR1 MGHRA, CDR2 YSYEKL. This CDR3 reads CASSQVGAGYEQYF. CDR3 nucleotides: TGCGCCAGCAGCCAAGTAGGGGCTGGCTACGAGCAGTACTTC.

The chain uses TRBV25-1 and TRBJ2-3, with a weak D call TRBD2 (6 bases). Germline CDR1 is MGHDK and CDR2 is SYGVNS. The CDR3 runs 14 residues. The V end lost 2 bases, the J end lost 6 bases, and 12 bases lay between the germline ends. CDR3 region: CASSEAGPSDTQYF. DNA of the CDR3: TGTGCCAGCAGTGAAGCGGGGCCATCGGATACGCAGTATTTT.

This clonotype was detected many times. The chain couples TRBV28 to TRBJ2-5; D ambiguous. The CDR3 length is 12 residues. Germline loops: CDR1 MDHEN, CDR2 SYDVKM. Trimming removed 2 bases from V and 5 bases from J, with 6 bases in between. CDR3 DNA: TGTGCCAGCAGTTTAACCGGGGAGACCCAGTACTTC. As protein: CASSLTGETQYF.

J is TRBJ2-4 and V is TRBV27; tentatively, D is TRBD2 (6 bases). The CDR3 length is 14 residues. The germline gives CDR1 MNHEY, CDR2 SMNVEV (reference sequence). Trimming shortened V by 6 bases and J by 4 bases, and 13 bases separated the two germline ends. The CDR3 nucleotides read TGTGCCAGCAGGGGACCGGGACTGAAAAACATTCAGTACTTC. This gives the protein CASRGPGLKNIQYF.

The CDR3 coding sequence is TGTGCCAGCAGTTTAAGCGGGGGAGGGTTAGCCCTCCACTTT. Translated: CASSLSGGGLALHF. This chain connects TRBV28 to TRBJ1-6, with D maybe TRBD1 (5 bases). The V and J ends lost 2 bases and 14 bases respectively, with 16 bases between them. The CDR3 is 14 amino acids. Germline loops: CDR1 MDHEN, CDR2 SYDVKM.

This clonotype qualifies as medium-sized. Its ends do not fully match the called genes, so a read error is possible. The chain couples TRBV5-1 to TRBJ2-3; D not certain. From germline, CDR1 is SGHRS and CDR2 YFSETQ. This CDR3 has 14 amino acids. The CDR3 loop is CASSSRWAGDTQYF. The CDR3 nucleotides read TGTGCCAGCAGCTCCCGGTGGGCTGGAGATACGCAGTATTTT.

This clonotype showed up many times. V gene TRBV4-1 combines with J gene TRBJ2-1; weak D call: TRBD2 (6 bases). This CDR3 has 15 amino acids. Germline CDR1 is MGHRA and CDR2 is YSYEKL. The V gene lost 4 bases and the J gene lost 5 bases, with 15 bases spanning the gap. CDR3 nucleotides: TGCGCCAGCAGCCCTTGGGTGGGGAGGAACAATGAGCAGTTCTTC. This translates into CASSPWVGRNNEQFF.

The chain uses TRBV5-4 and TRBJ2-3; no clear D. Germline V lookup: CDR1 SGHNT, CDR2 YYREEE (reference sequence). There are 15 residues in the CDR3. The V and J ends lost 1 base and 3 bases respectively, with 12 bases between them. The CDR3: CASSLTTLGTDTQYF. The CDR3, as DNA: TGTGCCAGCAGCTTGACCACCCTGGGAACAGATACGCAGTATTTT.

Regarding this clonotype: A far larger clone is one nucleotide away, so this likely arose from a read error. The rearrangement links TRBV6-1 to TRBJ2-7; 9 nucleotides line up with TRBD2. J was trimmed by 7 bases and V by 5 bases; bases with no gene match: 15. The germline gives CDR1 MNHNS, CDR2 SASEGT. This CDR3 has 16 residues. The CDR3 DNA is TGTGCCAGCAGTTACGGAATGACTAGCGGAGCCAATGAGCAGTACTTC. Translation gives CASSYGMTSGANEQYF.

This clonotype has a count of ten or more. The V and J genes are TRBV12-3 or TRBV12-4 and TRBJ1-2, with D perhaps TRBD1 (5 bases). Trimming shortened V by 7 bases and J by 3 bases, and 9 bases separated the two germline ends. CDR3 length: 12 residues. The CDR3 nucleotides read TGTGCCAGCACCCAGGGTGACTATGGCTACACCTTC. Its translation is CASTQGDYGYTF.

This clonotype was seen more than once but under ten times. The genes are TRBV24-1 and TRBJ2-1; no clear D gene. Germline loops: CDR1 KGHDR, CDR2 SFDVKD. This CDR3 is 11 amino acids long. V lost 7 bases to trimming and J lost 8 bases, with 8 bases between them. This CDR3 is CATSVFDEQFF. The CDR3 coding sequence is TGTGCCACCAGCGTTTTCGATGAGCAGTTCTTC.

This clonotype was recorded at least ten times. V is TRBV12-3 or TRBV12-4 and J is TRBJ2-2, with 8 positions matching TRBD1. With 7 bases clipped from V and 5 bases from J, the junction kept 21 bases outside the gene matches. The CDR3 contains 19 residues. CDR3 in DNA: TGTGCCAGCACCACCAGGCGGACAGGGATCTTCGCTCGAACCGGGGAGCTGTTTTTT. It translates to CASTTRRTGIFARTGELFF.

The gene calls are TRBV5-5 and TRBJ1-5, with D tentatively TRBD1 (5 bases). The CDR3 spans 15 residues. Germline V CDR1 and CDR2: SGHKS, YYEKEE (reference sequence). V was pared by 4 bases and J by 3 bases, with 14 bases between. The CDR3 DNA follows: TGTGCCAGCAGCGGGGGGTGGAGTAACAATCAGCCCCAGCATTTT. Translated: CASSGGWSNNQPQHF.

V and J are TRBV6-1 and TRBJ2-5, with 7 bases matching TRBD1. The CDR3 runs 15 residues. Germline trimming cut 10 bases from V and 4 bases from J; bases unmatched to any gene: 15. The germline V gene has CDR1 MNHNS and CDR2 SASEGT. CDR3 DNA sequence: TGTGCCATCAGAAAAGAGGGGGCGCCCCGAGAGACCCAGTACTTC. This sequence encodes CAIRKEGAPRETQYF.

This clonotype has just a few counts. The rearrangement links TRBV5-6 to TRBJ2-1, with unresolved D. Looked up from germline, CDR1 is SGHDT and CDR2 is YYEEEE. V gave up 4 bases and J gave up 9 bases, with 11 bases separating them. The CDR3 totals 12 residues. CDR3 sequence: CASSRYGFEQFF. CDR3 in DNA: TGTGCCAGCAGCCGCTACGGGTTTGAGCAGTTCTTC.

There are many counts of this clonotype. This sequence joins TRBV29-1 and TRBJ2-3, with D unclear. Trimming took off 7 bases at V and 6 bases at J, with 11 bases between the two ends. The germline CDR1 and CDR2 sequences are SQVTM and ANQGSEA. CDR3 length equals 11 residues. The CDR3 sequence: CSGGPKDTQYF. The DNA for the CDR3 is TGCAGCGGAGGTCCGAAGGATACGCAGTATTTT.

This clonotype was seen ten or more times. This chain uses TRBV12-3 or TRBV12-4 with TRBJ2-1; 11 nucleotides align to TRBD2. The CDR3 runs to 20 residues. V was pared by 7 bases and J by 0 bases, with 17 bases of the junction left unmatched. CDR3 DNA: TGTGCCAGCATTCCCAGGGGGTTAGCGGGGGGGAGGAGCTCCTACAATGAGCAGTTCTTC. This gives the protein CASIPRGLAGGRSSYNEQFF.

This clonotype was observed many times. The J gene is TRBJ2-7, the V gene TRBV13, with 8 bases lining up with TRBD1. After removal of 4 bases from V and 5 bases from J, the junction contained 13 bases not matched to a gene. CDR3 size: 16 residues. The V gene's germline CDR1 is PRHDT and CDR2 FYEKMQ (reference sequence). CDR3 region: CASSSGTGVSFDEQYF. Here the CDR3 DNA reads TGTGCCAGCAGCTCCGGGACAGGCGTGAGCTTCGACGAGCAGTACTTC.

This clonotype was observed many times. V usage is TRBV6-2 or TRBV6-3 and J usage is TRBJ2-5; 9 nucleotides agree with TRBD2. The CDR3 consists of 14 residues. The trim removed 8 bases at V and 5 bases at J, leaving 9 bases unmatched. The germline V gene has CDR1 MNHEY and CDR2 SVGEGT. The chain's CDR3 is CASYRREGRETQYF. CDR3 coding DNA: TGTGCCAGCTATAGGCGGGAGGGCCGTGAGACCCAGTACTTC.

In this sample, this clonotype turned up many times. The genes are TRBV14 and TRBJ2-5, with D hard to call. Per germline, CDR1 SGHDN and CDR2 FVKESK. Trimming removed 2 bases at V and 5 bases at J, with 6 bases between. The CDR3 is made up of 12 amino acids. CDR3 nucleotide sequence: TGTGCCAGCAGCCAAAGTCGGGAGACCCAGTACTTC. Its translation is CASSQSRETQYF.

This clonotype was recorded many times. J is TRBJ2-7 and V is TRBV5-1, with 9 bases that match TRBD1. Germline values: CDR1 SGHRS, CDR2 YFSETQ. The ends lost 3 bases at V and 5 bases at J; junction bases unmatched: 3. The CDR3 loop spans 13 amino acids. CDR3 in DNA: TGCGCCAGCAGCTCACAGGGGGCCCACGAGCAGTACTTC. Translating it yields CASSSQGAHEQYF.

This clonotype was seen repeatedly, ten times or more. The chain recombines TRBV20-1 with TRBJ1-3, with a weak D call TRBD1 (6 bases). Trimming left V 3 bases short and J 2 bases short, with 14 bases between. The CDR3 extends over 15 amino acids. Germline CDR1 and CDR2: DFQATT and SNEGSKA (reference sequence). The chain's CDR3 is CSASDTGFAGNTIYF. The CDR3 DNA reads TGCAGTGCTAGCGATACAGGGTTTGCTGGAAACACCATATATTTT.